These 2 T cell receptor beta chains share one sample of origin, sequenced in a study of T-cell reconstitution after alpha-beta-depleted transplantation in children. Unique molecular identifiers were built into the TCRbeta library. TCRdb itself ran the PCR reads through MiXCR, one entry per CDR3 protein. The sample yields roughly 500,000 distinct CDR3 sequences, 32% seen once. This sample comprised PBMCs from the stem cell graft donor, obtained from the stem cell graft. The source is a human donor who donated a stem cell graft to a child with aplastic anemia.

This sequence joins TRBV19 and TRBJ1-2, with TRBD1 matching over 8 bases. Germline loops: CDR1 LNHDA, CDR2 SQIVND (reference sequence). J lost 5 bases, V lost 4 bases, and 9 bases had no gene match. The CDR3 has 15 residues. CDR3 coding DNA: TGTGCCAGTAGTACCCAGGGGGCTGCTGCGTATGGCTACACCTTC. Amino acids: CASSTQGAAAYGYTF.

This chain joins TRBV20-1 and TRBJ2-3, with D tentatively TRBD2 (5 bases). The V gene lost 1 base and the J gene lost 2 bases, with 13 bases spanning the gap. Per germline, CDR1 DFQATT and CDR2 SNEGSKA (reference sequence). The CDR3 has 15 residues. The CDR3 DNA follows: TGCAGTGCTAGAGGTCTATTCGGGAACACAGATACGCAGTATTTT. Its translation is CSARGLFGNTDTQYF.